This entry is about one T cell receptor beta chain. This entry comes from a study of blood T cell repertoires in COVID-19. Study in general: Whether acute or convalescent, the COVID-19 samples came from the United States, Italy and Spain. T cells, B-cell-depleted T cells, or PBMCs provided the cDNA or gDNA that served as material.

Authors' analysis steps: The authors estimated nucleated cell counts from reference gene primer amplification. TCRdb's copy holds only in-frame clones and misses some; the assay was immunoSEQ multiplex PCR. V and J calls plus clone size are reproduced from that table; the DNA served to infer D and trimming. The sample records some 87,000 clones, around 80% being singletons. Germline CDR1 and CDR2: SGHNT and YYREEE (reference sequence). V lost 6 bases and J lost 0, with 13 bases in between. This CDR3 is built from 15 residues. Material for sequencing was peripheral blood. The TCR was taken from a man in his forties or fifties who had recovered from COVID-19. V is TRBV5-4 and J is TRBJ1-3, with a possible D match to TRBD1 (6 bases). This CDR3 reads CASTSQGSSGNTIYF. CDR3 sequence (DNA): TGTGCCAGCACCTCTCAGGGGAGCTCTGGAAACACCATATATTTT.